Listed here are 25 T cell receptor beta chains from one sample, sequenced in a study of T cell repertoires in cytomegalovirus infection. TCRdb re-called the reads with MiXCR, one entry per CDR3 protein. The sample has a few hundred thousand distinct CDR3 sequences; about 39% are singletons. Antigen specificity for these receptors is unknown. Sequencing was performed on cultured PBMCs, taken from culture after CMV antigen stimulation. Every receptor here comes from a human donor in good health (CMV status not recorded). Some clones in this sample may be carry-over from other donors' samples.

This clonotype occurred a few times. The chain couples TRBV28 to TRBJ2-1; possible D gene TRBD2, 7 bases. Per the germline V gene, CDR1 is MDHEN and CDR2 is SYDVKM. This CDR3 spans 15 amino acids. V lost 2 bases and J lost 8, with 16 bases in between. The CDR3 region is CASSLRGAVRDEQFF. Written as DNA, the CDR3 is TGTGCCAGCAGTTTACGGGGGGCTGTGAGGGATGAGCAGTTCTTC.

This clonotype was seen more than once but under ten times. This rearrangement joins TRBV7-2 to TRBJ2-7; 11 bases line up with TRBD2. V trimming: 2 bases; J trimming: 3 bases; junction bases outside the gene matches: 0. Germline CDR1 reads SGHTA; CDR2 reads FQGNSA. This CDR3 comprises 14 residues. In nucleotides, the CDR3 is TGTGCCAGCAGCTTACTAGCGGGGGGCTACGAGCAGTACTTC. Protein: CASSLLAGGYEQYF.

This clonotype was detected a few times. This chain links TRBV7-2 with TRBJ2-7, with TRBD2 identical over 11 bases. V trimming: 1 base; J trimming: 6 bases; junction bases outside the gene matches: 8. The CDR3 runs to 16 residues. Germline CDR1 reads SGHTA; CDR2 reads FQGNSA. The CDR3 DNA reads TGTGCCAGCAGCTTAGAACTAGCGGGAGAGGGGACCGAGCAGTACTTC. Residues: CASSLELAGEGTEQYF.

This chain connects TRBV6-2 or TRBV6-3 to TRBJ1-5; D remains ambiguous. V lost 2 bases and J 0 bases, leaving 8 bases between the germline ends. The germline V gene has CDR1 MNHEY and CDR2 SVGEGT. This CDR3 spans 15 amino acids. The CDR3 is CASSYPGYSNQPQHF. The CDR3 DNA sequence: TGTGCCAGCAGTTACCCCGGGTATAGCAATCAGCCCCAGCATTTT.

The J gene is TRBJ2-1, the V gene TRBV14, with D unclear. Trimming took off 1 base at V and 6 bases at J, with 7 bases between the two ends. CDR1 and CDR2 (germline): SGHDN, FVKESK. CDR3 size: 13 residues. CDR3: CASSQGSFNEQFF. The DNA of the CDR3 is TGTGCCAGCAGCCAAGGTTCTTTCAATGAGCAGTTCTTC.

The CDR3 DNA is TGTGCCAGCAGTTTTCTTCTATTAGGGGATGAGCAGTTCTTC. This sequence encodes CASSFLLLGDEQFF. This chain joins TRBV12-3 or TRBV12-4 and TRBJ2-1; a possible D gene is TRBD1 (5 bases). The CDR3 contains 14 residues. V lost 3 bases to trimming and J lost 8 bases, with 14 bases between them.

The chain carries TRBV7-6 and TRBJ2-7, with no clear D. The CDR3 sequence is 13 residues long. The V gene lost 5 bases and the J gene lost 0 bases, with 8 bases spanning the gap. CDR1 is SGHVS and CDR2 is FNYEAQ in the germline V gene. CDR3 in DNA: TGTGCCAGCAGCCCTCCCTTCTCCTACGAGCAGTACTTC. Protein sequence: CASSPPFSYEQYF.

This clonotype was observed a few times. V is TRBV11-2 and J is TRBJ1-2; D ambiguous. The CDR3 is 15 amino acids. Germline CDR1 and CDR2: SGHAT and FQNNGV. V was shortened by 0 bases and J by 0 bases, with 8 bases between the two germline ends. The CDR3 region is CASSLDWFPNYGYTF. The DNA of the CDR3 is TGTGCCAGCAGCTTAGACTGGTTCCCTAACTATGGCTACACCTTC.

This clonotype has only a few counts. V and J are TRBV7-2 and TRBJ2-2; D possibly corresponds to TRBD1 (6 bases). This CDR3 contains 15 residues. Germline V gene lookup returns CDR1 SGHTA and CDR2 FQGNSA. The V gene lost 5 bases and the J gene lost 7 bases, with 17 bases spanning the gap. CDR3 bases: TGTGCCAGCAGCCGGACAGCCAACCTTCGCGGGGAGCTGTTTTTT. Translation: CASSRTANLRGELFF.

This sequence joins TRBV7-9 and TRBJ2-7, with unresolved D. Germline-derived CDR1 and CDR2 are SEHNR and FQNEAQ (reference sequence). V dropped 3 bases and J dropped 1 base, with 4 bases sitting between them. The CDR3 is 12 amino acids. The CDR3 is CASSFASYEQYF. The CDR3 DNA reads as TGTGCCAGCAGCTTCGCTTCCTACGAGCAGTACTTC.

The chain couples TRBV7-9 to TRBJ2-1; D unresolved. Per germline, CDR1 SEHNR and CDR2 FQNEAQ (reference sequence). The CDR3 is 12 amino acids. V was clipped by 5 bases and J by 10 bases, with 12 bases between them. CDR3 residues: CASSPEGQEQFF. As DNA, the CDR3 is TGTGCCAGCAGCCCCGAAGGGCAGGAGCAGTTCTTC.

This clonotype showed up just a few times. This chain uses TRBV24-1 with TRBJ2-3; D is tentatively TRBD1 or TRBD2 (5 bases each). The V end lost 3 bases, the J end lost 6 bases, and 6 bases lay between the germline ends. The CDR3 runs 12 residues. CDR1 is KGHDR and CDR2 is SFDVKD in the germline V gene. In DNA form, the CDR3 reads TGTGCCACCAGTGATGAGGGGGATACGCAGTATTTT. Protein sequence: CATSDEGDTQYF.

V is TRBV7-9 and J is TRBJ2-3; D unresolved. Per germline, CDR1 SEHNR and CDR2 FQNEAQ (reference sequence). Trimming cost V 5 bases and J 0 bases, with 12 bases left between them. The CDR3 loop spans 15 amino acids. CDR3 sequence: CASSPRSHSTDTQYF. The CDR3 coding sequence is TGTGCCAGCAGCCCTAGAAGTCATAGCACAGATACGCAGTATTTT.

This chain links TRBV5-1 with TRBJ2-2; the D is unclear. This CDR3 is built from 12 residues. Trimming cost V 2 bases and J 6 bases, with 5 bases left between them. Per germline, CDR1 SGHRS and CDR2 YFSETQ. CDR3 nucleotides: TGCGCCAGCAGCTTTCGACCCGGGGAGCTGTTTTTT. Translating gives CASSFRPGELFF.

The chain joins TRBV7-8 to TRBJ2-6; no firm D call. Per the germline V gene, CDR1 is SGHVS and CDR2 is FQNEAQ. The CDR3 totals 15 residues. The V and J ends lost 5 bases and 4 bases respectively, with 12 bases between them. The CDR3 loop reads CASSPRVLGANVLTF. The CDR3 DNA reads TGTGCCAGCAGCCCTAGAGTGTTGGGGGCCAACGTCCTGACTTTC.

The chain has TRBV12-3 or TRBV12-4 and TRBJ1-2; possible D gene TRBD1, 6 bases. The CDR3 consists of 13 residues. The ends were cut back, 1 base at V and 10 bases at J, with 13 bases in the middle. CDR3 in amino acids: CASSLGQDFHYTF. The DNA of the CDR3 is TGTGCCAGCAGTTTAGGACAGGATTTTCACTACACCTTC.

The chain recombines TRBV7-8 with TRBJ2-3, with D tentatively TRBD2 (5 bases). This CDR3 comprises 17 residues. The V gene's germline CDR1 is SGHVS and CDR2 FQNEAQ. Trimming stripped 5 bases from V and 0 bases from J, with 18 bases between. CDR3 bases: TGTGCCAGCAGCCCCCCCCGGACTGCGACTAGCACAGATACGCAGTATTTT. As protein: CASSPPRTATSTDTQYF.

This clonotype was picked up a small number of times. V usage is TRBV28 and J usage is TRBJ2-3, with TRBD2 matching 8 bases. In germline, CDR1 is MDHEN, CDR2 SYDVKM. CDR3 length: 15 residues. V gave up 2 bases and J gave up 5 bases; unmatched junction bases: 6. The CDR3 sequence is CASSLAGGSVDTQYF. CDR3 coding DNA: TGTGCCAGCAGTTTAGCGGGGGGCAGTGTAGATACGCAGTATTTT.

The chain combines TRBV7-2 with TRBJ2-7; D gene ambiguous. Germline assignment: CDR1 SGHTA and CDR2 FQGNSA. This CDR3 comprises 14 residues. The V and J ends lost 1 base and 2 bases respectively, with 9 bases between them. This CDR3 reads CASSLGIQTYEQYF. The CDR3 DNA follows: TGTGCCAGCAGCTTAGGAATACAGACCTACGAGCAGTACTTC.

The V and J genes are TRBV12-3 or TRBV12-4 and TRBJ1-5, with 10 bases that match TRBD1. The CDR3 extends over 16 amino acids. V lost 6 bases, J lost 2 bases, and 7 bases stayed unmatched. CDR3 residues: CASRFGQGGGNQPQHF. CDR3 sequence (DNA): TGTGCCAGCAGATTTGGACAGGGGGGAGGCAATCAGCCCCAGCATTTT.

This clonotype was observed a single time. This chain joins TRBV19 and TRBJ2-7, with 7 bases fitting TRBD2. The V and J ends lost 7 bases and 0 bases, in that order; junction bases with no gene match: 9. The CDR3 is 15 residues long. Germline assignment: CDR1 LNHDA and CDR2 SQIVND (reference sequence). CDR3 DNA: TGTGCCAGTACCCCTAGCGGCCGCAGCTCCTACGAGCAGTACTTC. It translates to CASTPSGRSSYEQYF.

Comment on this clonotype: An end of the junction differs from the germline gene, which may be a read error. This chain uses TRBV11-2 with TRBJ2-1, with 8 bases identical to TRBD2. Per germline, CDR1 SGHAT and CDR2 FQNNGV. The CDR3 is made up of 11 amino acids. The CDR3: CASSSGTRGIF. DNA of the CDR3: TGTGCCAGCAGCTCTGGGACTAGAGGGATCTTC.

The gene calls are TRBV27 and TRBJ1-2, with D perhaps TRBD1 (6 bases). Germline CDR1 is MNHEY and CDR2 is SMNVEV (reference sequence). The length of the CDR3 is 13 residues. Trimming removed 5 bases at V and 0 bases at J, with 7 bases between. The CDR3: CASSNRANYGYTF. The DNA for the CDR3 is TGTGCCAGCAGTAACAGGGCTAACTATGGCTACACCTTC.

This clonotype was seen a few times. The V call is TRBV5-1, the J call TRBJ1-1; 10 bases are a match to TRBD1. CDR1 is SGHRS, CDR2 YFSETQ, per germline. V gave up 4 bases and J gave up 5 bases; unmatched junction bases: 8. The CDR3 is 15 amino acids. The CDR3 DNA reads as TGCGCCAGCAGCCCGCGAGGACAGGGGGGGACTGAAGCTTTCTTT. Translating it yields CASSPRGQGGTEAFF.

The V and J genes are TRBV20-1 and TRBJ2-5; D tentatively reads TRBD1 or TRBD2 (5 bases each). Germline-derived CDR1 and CDR2 are DFQATT and SNEGSKA (reference sequence). The V end was cut by 6 bases, the J end by 5 bases, with 13 bases between. This CDR3 is built from 12 residues. The CDR3 nucleotides are TGCAGTGCGATGAGAGGGGTGGAGACCCAGTACTTC. It yields the protein CSAMRGVETQYF.